The 23 T cell receptor beta chains reported below all come from one sample, sequenced in a study of T cell responses to AZD1222 COVID-19 vaccine. Sequenced by immunoSEQ multiplex PCR; TCRdb stores in-frame clones only, minus some. The table has tens of thousands of clones, under 90% seen once. Sequencing was performed on peripheral blood, taken 28 days after the second AZD1222 dose. These receptors came from an adult who received the AZD1222 COVID-19 vaccine.

This clone was counted a single time. The chain joins TRBV5-1 to TRBJ1-1; D not certain. The germline V gene has CDR1 SGHRS and CDR2 YFSETQ. This CDR3 is built from 14 residues. Trimming pared 1 base from V and 1 base from J, leaving 8 bases between. The CDR3 protein is CASSLSGSNTEAFF. CDR3 DNA sequence: TGCGCCAGCAGCTTGAGTGGGTCGAACACTGAAGCTTTCTTT.

This rearrangement joins TRBV20-1 to TRBJ1-1; possibly TRBD1 for D (5 bases). Germline loops: CDR1 DFQATT, CDR2 SNEGSKA (reference sequence). The CDR3 has 11 amino acids. The CDR3 DNA reads as TGCAGCGAGCGAACAGGCACTGAAGCTTTCTTT. This sequence encodes CSERTGTEAFF.

The chain has TRBV6-6 and TRBJ1-4; the match to TRBD1 covers 9 bases. CDR3 length: 17 residues. The V and J ends lost 5 bases and 2 bases, in that order; junction bases with no gene match: 9. The germline V gene encodes CDR1 MNHNY and CDR2 SVGAGI (reference sequence). The CDR3: CASSPTGGRQTNEKLFF. The CDR3 coding sequence is TGTGCCAGCAGTCCTACAGGGGGCCGACAGACTAATGAAAAACTGTTTTTT.

The chain recombines TRBV7-2 with TRBJ1-2, with 7 positions matching TRBD1. V lost 5 bases and J lost 7; bases outside the gene matches: 10. The CDR3 runs to 14 residues. In germline, CDR1 is SGHTA, CDR2 FQGNSA. CDR3 region: CASSPGQVVLGYTF. CDR3 nucleotides: TGTGCCAGCAGCCCAGGACAGGTCGTTCTTGGCTACACCTTC.

This sequence joins TRBV27 and TRBJ2-1, with 8 bases fitting TRBD2. The germline CDR1 and CDR2 sequences are MNHEY and SMNVEV (reference sequence). CDR3 length: 15 amino acids. V lost 6 bases and J lost 5; bases outside the gene matches: 9. CDR3 sequence (DNA): TGTGCCAGCAGCTCGAGCGGGAGTGGTCACAATGAGCAGTTCTTC. It translates to CASSSSGSGHNEQFF.

CDR3 amino acids: CASSPWDRLTSGTYNEQFF. DNA of the CDR3: TGTGCCAGTAGTCCTTGGGACAGGTTAACTAGCGGGACCTACAATGAGCAGTTCTTC. The V call is TRBV19, the J call TRBJ2-1; 10 positions match TRBD2. The CDR3 has 19 amino acids. CDR1 and CDR2 from the germline V gene are LNHDA and SQIVND (reference sequence). V gave up 5 bases and J gave up 2 bases; unmatched junction bases: 15.

This clone was counted a few times. The CDR3 here is CASRPSDRTRDIQYF. In DNA form, the CDR3 reads TGTGCCAGCAGACCCTCGGACAGAACTAGGGACATTCAGTACTTC. The chain employs TRBV28 and TRBJ2-4; D is possibly TRBD1 (6 bases). The CDR3 is 15 amino acids. CDR1 and CDR2 from the germline V gene are MDHEN and SYDVKM. V lost 6 bases, J lost 8 bases, and 20 bases lay in between.

The chain employs TRBV5-6 and TRBJ1-2; TRBD1 matches 9 bases. The CDR3 totals 15 residues. Germline lookup yields CDR1 SGHDT and CDR2 YYEEEE. J gave up 5 bases and V 0 bases, and 5 bases lay outside the gene matches. Here the CDR3 reads CASSLEQGARYGYTF. The CDR3 DNA is TGTGCCAGCAGCTTGGAACAGGGGGCCAGGTATGGCTACACCTTC.

This sequence joins TRBV21-1 and TRBJ2-3; TRBD2 was called by the table and not checked on the DNA. TRBV21-1 is reported as a pseudogene. This CDR3 is built from 12 residues. CDR3 in DNA: TGTGCCAGCAGCGGCAGAGGGCCACAGCAGTATTTT. As protein: CASSGRGPQQYF.

The J gene is TRBJ1-1, the V gene TRBV5-6, with 9 bases aligning to TRBD1. CDR1 and CDR2 (germline): SGHDT, YYEEEE. The CDR3 is 16 amino acids. The junction had 8 bases not matched to a gene; V was cut back by 0 bases and J by 5 bases. CDR3 coding DNA: TGTGCCAGCAGCTTGGAAACGACAGGGGGACTTACTGAAGCTTTCTTT. It codes for CASSLETTGGLTEAFF.

This chain joins TRBV11-2 and TRBJ2-1; D not certain. Trimming took 1 base from V and 7 from J, leaving 8 bases between them. The CDR3 extends over 13 amino acids. Looked up from germline, CDR1 is SGHAT and CDR2 is FQNNGV. The CDR3 loop reads CASSLAGPNEQFF. CDR3 nucleotide sequence: TGTGCCAGCAGCTTAGCGGGCCCTAATGAGCAGTTCTTC.

The chain recombines TRBV27 with TRBJ2-1, with no clear D. This CDR3 has 11 amino acids. Germline V lookup: CDR1 MNHEY, CDR2 SMNVEV (reference sequence). V was clipped by 5 bases and J by 5 bases, with 4 bases between them. CDR3 in amino acids: CASSGHNEQFF. The DNA for the CDR3 is TGTGCCAGCAGTGGACACAATGAGCAGTTCTTC.

V is TRBV18 and J is TRBJ2-7, with D perhaps TRBD1 (5 bases). The CDR3 extends over 12 amino acids. The V end lost 4 bases, the J end lost 2 bases, and 6 bases lay between the germline ends. Germline CDR1 is KGHSH and CDR2 is LQKENI. This chain's CDR3 is CASSQGTYEQYF. The CDR3 DNA reads TGTGCCAGCTCACAGGGGACCTACGAGCAGTACTTC.

This clone was counted between two and nine times. This rearrangement joins TRBV29-1 to TRBJ2-6; D unresolved. The CDR3 spans 13 residues. The germline CDR1 and CDR2 sequences are SQVTM and ANQGSEA. Trimming cost V 3 bases and J 1 base, with 4 bases left between them. The CDR3 DNA follows: TGCAGCGTTGACGAGTCTGGGGCCAACGTCCTGACTTTC. It is translated as CSVDESGANVLTF.

This clone has only one observation. The V gene is TRBV29-1, the J gene TRBJ1-2; possible D gene TRBD1, 6 bases. Deletions cut 1 base from V and 4 bases from J, with 16 bases between. The CDR3 consists of 15 residues. Germline CDR1 is SQVTM and CDR2 is ANQGSEA. The CDR3 DNA follows: TGCAGCGTTGAAGGGTGGAGGGGGTCGAGCTATGGCTACACCTTC. Its protein product is CSVEGWRGSSYGYTF. Using reference TRBV29-1 and TRBJ1-2 for the parts outside the CDR3, the full variable domain is SAVISQKPSRDICQRGTSLTIQCQVDSQVTMMFWYRQQPGQSLTLIATANQGSEATYESGFVIDKFPISRPNLTFSTLTVSNMSPEDSSIYLCSVEGWRGSSYGYTFGSGTRLTVV.

The table lists this clone with a few counts. The chain joins TRBV19 to TRBJ1-1; no firm D call. The CDR3 covers 15 residues. Germline CDR1 reads LNHDA; CDR2 reads SQIVND (reference sequence). With 5 bases removed from V and 10 bases from J, the gap between germline ends came to 23 bases. The CDR3 bases are TGTGCCAGTAGTTCGGAACGTATATCACCCGAGGGAGCTTTCTTT. It codes for CASSSERISPEGAFF. The full variable domain, with the rest looked up from reference TRBV19 and TRBJ1-1, is DGGITQSPKYLFRKEGQNVTLSCEQNLNHDAMYWYRQDPGQGLRLIYYSQIVNDFQKGDIAEGYSVSREKKESFPLTVTSAQKNPTAFYLCASSSERISPEGAFFGQGTRLTVV.

This rearrangement joins TRBV6-5 to TRBJ1-5; 7 nucleotides match TRBD1. The V and J ends lost 0 bases and 3 bases, in that order; junction bases with no gene match: 5. CDR1 MNHEY and CDR2 SVGAGI come from the germline V gene. The CDR3 length is 16 residues. DNA for the CDR3: TGTGCCAGCAGTTACTCCCAGGGGGGAGCCAATCAGCCCCAGCATTTT. Translation: CASSYSQGGANQPQHF.

The chain has TRBV4-2 and TRBJ2-3; D uncertain. From germline, CDR1 is LGHNA and CDR2 YNFKEQ. The CDR3 sequence is 14 residues long. V was clipped by 1 base and J by 6 bases, with 11 bases between them. The DNA for the CDR3 is TGTGCCAGCAGCCAAGGCTTCGCCAGGGATACGCAGTATTTT. Its protein product is CASSQGFARDTQYF.

The gene calls are TRBV24-1 and TRBJ1-5, with D uncertain. The germline CDR1 and CDR2 sequences are KGHDR and SFDVKD. V shed 5 bases and J shed 2 bases, with 9 bases lying between them. This CDR3 comprises 14 residues. In DNA form, the CDR3 reads TGTGCCACCAGTGGCAGGCAGGGCAATCAGCCCCAGCATTTT. It specifies CATSGRQGNQPQHF.

CDR3 nucleotide sequence: TGTGCCAGCAGCTTGGACGGGGGCTCTGGAAACACCATATATTTT. Amino acids: CASSLDGGSGNTIYF. This chain joins TRBV5-5 and TRBJ1-3; the D gene is possibly TRBD1 (5 bases). Trimming pared 0 bases from V and 0 bases from J, leaving 7 bases between. Per germline, CDR1 SGHKS and CDR2 YYEKEE (reference sequence). This CDR3 is 15 amino acids long.

V usage is TRBV3-1 (or the pseudogene TRBV3-2) and J usage is TRBJ2-7, with D perhaps assigned TRBD1 or TRBD2 (5 bases each). Trimming removed 7 bases at V and 3 bases at J, with 16 bases between. This CDR3 is 14 amino acids long. CDR1 is LGHDT and CDR2 is YNNKEL in the germline V gene (reference sequence). The CDR3 bases are TGTGCCAGCACCCGTAGGGGACGAATCTACGAGCAGTACTTC. This translates into CASTRRGRIYEQYF.

The chain carries TRBV19 and TRBJ2-1; 9 bases are shared with TRBD1. The CDR3 totals 14 residues. Trimming removed 3 bases from V and 3 bases from J; junction bases left unmatched: 0. Looked up from germline, CDR1 is LNHDA and CDR2 is SQIVND (reference sequence). The CDR3 nucleotides read TGTGCCAGTAGTATGGGACAGGGCTACAATGAGCAGTTCTTC. Translated: CASSMGQGYNEQFF.

This chain connects TRBV11-2 to TRBJ2-7; TRBD2 matches 7 bases. The CDR3 contains 15 residues. The germline V gene has CDR1 SGHAT and CDR2 FQNNGV. V was pared by 1 base and J by 3 bases, with 6 bases of the junction left unmatched. The CDR3 here is CASSLVEGTIYEQYF. For the CDR3, the DNA is TGTGCCAGCAGCTTAGTCGAAGGGACTATCTACGAGCAGTACTTC.